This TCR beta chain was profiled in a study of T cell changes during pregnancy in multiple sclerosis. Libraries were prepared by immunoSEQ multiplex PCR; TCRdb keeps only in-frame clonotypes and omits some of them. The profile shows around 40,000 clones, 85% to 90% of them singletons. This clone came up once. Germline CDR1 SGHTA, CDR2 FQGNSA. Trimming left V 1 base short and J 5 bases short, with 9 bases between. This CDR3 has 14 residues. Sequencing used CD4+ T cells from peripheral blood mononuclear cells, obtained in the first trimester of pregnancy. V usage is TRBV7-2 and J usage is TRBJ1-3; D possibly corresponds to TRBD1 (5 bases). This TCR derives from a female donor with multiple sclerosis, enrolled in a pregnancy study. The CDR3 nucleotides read TGTGCCAGCAGCTTAGGACAGATCAGAAACACCATATATTTT. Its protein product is CASSLGQIRNTIYF.